Below, 23 T cell receptor beta chains from the same sample are listed, as sequenced in a study of T cells expressing NK-cell markers. TCRdb reprocessed the 5' RACE reads, with one entry per CDR3 protein and no DNA. In total, the table holds 350,000 to 450,000 distinct CDR3 sequences. Material for sequencing was blood T cells: a sorted CD56 or NKG2C T cell subset, CD4+ or CD8+ T cells, or bulk PBMC T cells (not recorded which). The source of these receptors is a man aged 18-70 years in good health.

The chain uses TRBV18 and TRBJ1-1; TCRdb picks TRBD1, but there is no DNA to check that call. This CDR3 has 15 residues. Germline CDR1 and CDR2: KGHSH and LQKENI. The CDR3 here is CASSPLGEGASEAFF. Looking up the rest from reference TRBV18 and TRBJ1-1 gives the full variable domain: NAGVMQNPRHLVRRRGQEARLRCSPMKGHSHVYWYRQLPEEGLKFMVYLQKENIIDESGMPKERFSAEFPKEGPSILRIQQVVRGDSAAYFCASSPLGEGASEAFFGQGTRLTVV.

The chain is built from TRBV5-6 and TRBJ2-4; without DNA, the TCRdb call of TRBD2 cannot be checked. CDR3 length: 15 residues. Germline V lookup: CDR1 SGHDT, CDR2 YYEEEE. The CDR3 sequence is CASSLTGPVKNIQYF.

This chain links TRBV20-1 with TRBJ2-4. Germline V gene lookup returns CDR1 DFQATT and CDR2 SNEGSKA (reference sequence). This CDR3 is 15 amino acids long. CDR3: CSARDWGLAKNIQYF.

This chain joins TRBV20-1 and TRBJ2-1; TCRdb outputs TRBD2, but without DNA this stays unchecked. The CDR3 is 19 residues long. The germline gives CDR1 DFQATT, CDR2 SNEGSKA (reference sequence). The CDR3 is CSARARLAGVQISYNEQFF.

The chain uses TRBV5-1 and TRBJ2-5; TCRdb picks TRBD1, but there is no DNA to check that call. This CDR3 is 15 amino acids long. Germline CDR1 is SGHRS and CDR2 is YFSETQ. CDR3 region: CASSSTGGGQETQYF.

This rearrangement joins TRBV6-1 to TRBJ1-1. Germline loops: CDR1 MNHNS, CDR2 SASEGT. This CDR3 is 14 amino acids long. The CDR3 reads CASRPRRDSTEAFF.

This sequence joins TRBV7-8 and TRBJ1-2; TCRdb selects TRBD1, and the lack of DNA leaves this call unchecked. Germline CDR1 and CDR2: SGHVS and FQNEAQ. The CDR3 is 13 residues long. CDR3 in amino acids: CASSSPGSYGYTF.

This rearrangement joins TRBV29-1 to TRBJ2-7; TCRdb selects TRBD1, and the lack of DNA leaves this call unchecked. CDR1 is SQVTM, CDR2 ANQGSEA, per germline. The CDR3 has 13 residues. CDR3 amino acids: CSVTDRGRREQYF.

The rearrangement links TRBV7-9 to TRBJ1-2; there is no DNA to check the TCRdb D call of TRBD1. Germline V gene lookup returns CDR1 SEHNR and CDR2 FQNEAQ (reference sequence). CDR3 length: 14 amino acids. This CDR3 is CASSVTGETYGYTF.

The V call is TRBV25-1, the J call TRBJ2-5; the TCRdb call, TRBD2, lacks DNA for checking. Germline-derived CDR1 and CDR2 are MGHDK and SYGVNS. This CDR3 has 15 residues. CDR3: CASSDRALTEETQYF. The full variable domain, in which reference TRBV25-1 and TRBJ2-5 provide the parts outside the CDR3, is EADIYQTPRYLVIGTGKKITLECSQTMGHDKMYWYQQDPGMELHLIHYSYGVNSTEKGDLSSESTVSRIRTEHFPLTLESARPSHTSQYLCASSDRALTEETQYFGPGTRLLVL.

This chain joins TRBV28 and TRBJ2-5; the TCRdb D gene call, TRBD1, has no DNA to confirm it. Germline-derived CDR1 and CDR2 are MDHEN and SYDVKM. This CDR3 has 12 amino acids. The CDR3 loop reads CASRSAGKTQYF.

V usage is TRBV3-1 and J usage is TRBJ1-6. CDR1 and CDR2 (germline): LGHDT, YNNKEL (reference sequence). The CDR3 extends over 14 amino acids. Here the CDR3 reads CASSQRARGSPLHF.

This chain links TRBV12-5 with TRBJ1-5; with no DNA, the TCRdb D assignment of TRBD1 cannot be verified. The CDR3 totals 16 residues. CDR1 LGHNT and CDR2 FRNRAP come from the germline V gene. The CDR3: CASGLSARTGDQPQHF.

J is TRBJ2-2 and V is TRBV3-1; TCRdb gives TRBD1 as the D gene, but with no DNA this cannot be confirmed. The CDR3 spans 15 residues. Germline V gene data show CDR1 as LGHDT and CDR2 as YNNKEL (reference sequence). CDR3 sequence: CASSPRGATAGELFF.

The chain employs TRBV7-2 and TRBJ2-7; TCRdb lists TRBD1, though no DNA is available to test this call. There are 14 residues in the CDR3. CDR1 SGHTA and CDR2 FQGNSA come from the germline V gene. CDR3 protein: CASSPGAPNAEQYF. The full variable domain, its missing parts supplied by reference TRBV7-2 and TRBJ2-7, is GAGVSQSPSNKVTEKGKDVELRCDPISGHTALYWYRQSLGQGLEFLIYFQGNSAPDKSGLPSDRFSAERTGGSVSTLTIQRTQQEDSAVYLCASSPGAPNAEQYFGPGTRLTVT.

This chain joins TRBV2 and TRBJ2-5; the D call from TCRdb, TRBD2, cannot be confirmed without DNA. This CDR3 comprises 13 residues. CDR1 is SNHLY and CDR2 is FYNNEI in the germline V gene. The CDR3: CASSRDNGETQYF.

The J gene is TRBJ2-7, the V gene TRBV5-1; TCRdb's D gene call, TRBD2, goes unchecked for lack of DNA. CDR3 size: 15 residues. Germline CDR1 is SGHRS and CDR2 is YFSETQ. CDR3 residues: CASSFTSGGAYEQYF.

The chain combines TRBV6-5 with TRBJ1-2; TCRdb proposes TRBD1, but this gene call is untestable without DNA. CDR1 is MNHEY and CDR2 is SVGAGI in the germline V gene. This CDR3 region has 15 residues. CDR3 region: CASSSQTGALYGYTF.

The chain is built from TRBV7-8 and TRBJ2-3. CDR1 is SGHVS and CDR2 is FQNEAQ in the germline V gene. The CDR3 totals 13 residues. CDR3 in amino acids: CASSLMKLDTQYF. Supplemented by reference TRBV7-8 and TRBJ2-3, the full variable domain reads GAGVSQSPRYKVAKRGQDVALRCDPISGHVSLFWYQQALGQGPEFLTYFQNEAQLDKSGLPSDRFFAERPEGSVSTLKIQRTQQEDSAVYLCASSLMKLDTQYFGPGTRLTVL.

The rearrangement links TRBV5-6 to TRBJ2-1. From germline, CDR1 is SGHDT and CDR2 YYEEEE. The CDR3 covers 13 residues. The chain's CDR3 is CASTLDRYNEQFF.

This rearrangement joins TRBV2 to TRBJ2-1; TCRdb names TRBD1, which stays unverified in the absence of DNA. The V gene's germline CDR1 is SNHLY and CDR2 FYNNEI. This CDR3 region has 17 residues. The CDR3 loop is CASSETGGGGVYNEQFF.

This sequence joins TRBV7-4 and TRBJ1-4. Germline V lookup: CDR1 SGHVT, CDR2 SQSDAQ. This CDR3 is built from 13 residues. The CDR3 loop reads CASSLVRREKLFF.

The chain recombines TRBV5-1 with TRBJ2-7; TCRdb selects TRBD1, and the lack of DNA leaves this call unchecked. CDR3 length equals 14 residues. Looked up from germline, CDR1 is SGHRS and CDR2 is YFSETQ. CDR3 sequence: CASSLGTGGYEQYF.